Below are 3 T cell receptor beta chains sequenced from a single sample in a study of CD8+CD57+ T cells in acquired aplastic anemia. CD8+CD57+ cell expansion had been shown by flow cytometry in patients chosen for sequencing. Genomic DNA templated the TCR beta VDJ and CDR3 profiling. TCRdb used MiXCR to reprocess the reads, holding one entry per CDR3 protein. The sample lists about 150,000 distinct CDR3 sequences; about 50% were seen once. Sequenced sample: sorted CD4+, CD8+, or CD8+CD57+ T cells (not recorded which) from PBMCs. These receptors were obtained from a human donor with aplastic anemia.

V gene TRBV29-1 combines with J gene TRBJ1-1; possible D gene TRBD1, 5 bases. CDR3 length equals 13 residues. Germline CDR1 SQVTM, CDR2 ANQGSEA. The germline V and J ends were trimmed by 7 bases and 3 bases, with 15 bases remaining between them. CDR3 sequence reads: CSGGGRGDTEAFF. As DNA, the CDR3 is TGCAGCGGTGGCGGTCGGGGGGACACTGAAGCTTTCTTT.

This clonotype showed up many times. CDR3 DNA sequence: TGTGCCAGTAGTATAGTGGGGGGGGCCCTTGAAGCTTTCTTT. It translates to CASSIVGGALEAFF. The chain joins TRBV19 to TRBJ1-1; weak D call: TRBD1 (6 bases). The V end was cut by 1 base, the J end by 7 bases, with 13 bases between. CDR3 length: 14 residues. Germline assignment: CDR1 LNHDA and CDR2 SQIVND (reference sequence).

CDR3 DNA: TGTGCCACCAGCAGCAGGGGAATTGGTGGCTACACCTTC. The encoded protein is CATSSRGIGGYTF. The rearrangement uses TRBV15 and TRBJ1-2; D might be TRBD1 (6 bases). V was shortened by 3 bases and J by 7 bases, with 12 bases between the two germline ends. CDR3 length equals 13 residues. Germline CDR1 reads LNHNV; CDR2 reads YYDKDF (reference sequence).